This note documents a single T cell receptor (beta chain) sequence. Other DNA sequences in this sample translate to the same CDR3. Using immunoSEQ multiplex PCR, the repertoire was profiled, and TCRdb retains in-frame clones only, with some absent. The table lists 2 million to 3 million clones, under 95% of them singletons, with 0.36% in the top ten. The CDR3 is 12 amino acids. Between the trimmed V and J ends, which lost 0 bases and 8 bases, there was a span of 6 bases. Germline lookup yields CDR1 SGHRS and CDR2 YFSETQ. The record originates from a study of shared clonotypes between healthy human individuals.

Specimen: naive CD4+ T cells from PBMCs. Subset specified: CD45RA+ positively selected. The chain links TRBV5-1 to TRBJ2-4; TRBD1 is a possible D gene (5 bases). The sequence was obtained from a man younger than 30 in good health. Some clones in this sample may be carry-over from other donors' samples. The DNA for the CDR3 is TGCGCCAGCAGCTTGGAAGGGGACATTCAGTACTTC. Translated: CASSLEGDIQYF.